The 20 T cell receptor beta chains below all came from one sample that was sequenced in a study of blood T cell repertoires in COVID-19. Assay used: immunoSEQ multiplex PCR; TCRdb lists only in-frame clones, some missing. The sample comprises about 130,000 clones, around nine tenths of which are singletons, and approximately 4.3% rests with the top ten. Sequenced input: peripheral blood. All receptors derive from a man aged 60 to 75 with COVID-19, enrolled during active disease.

Concerning this clone itself: Other nucleotide sequences from this sample produce the same CDR3. The chain uses TRBV5-1 and TRBJ1-2; D uncertain. Germline lookup yields CDR1 SGHRS and CDR2 YFSETQ. Between the trimmed V and J ends, which lost 0 bases and 5 bases, there was a span of 11 bases. The CDR3 is 14 residues long. The CDR3 reads CASSLGSAEYGYTF. The CDR3 DNA is TGCGCCAGCAGCTTGGGTTCGGCGGAGTATGGCTACACCTTC. Full variable domain (outside the CDR3, taken from reference TRBV5-1 and TRBJ1-2): KAGVTQTPRYLIKTRGQQVTLSCSPISGHRSVSWYQQTPGQGLQFLFEYFSETQRNKGNFPGRFSGRQFSNSRSEMNVSTLELGDSALYLCASSLGSAEYGYTFGSGTRLTVV.

V gene TRBV28 combines with J gene TRBJ2-5, with D perhaps TRBD1 (6 bases). CDR1 and CDR2 from the germline V gene are MDHEN and SYDVKM. V lost 2 bases to trimming and J lost 2 bases, with 12 bases between them. This CDR3 is built from 15 residues. The CDR3: CASSLRGNIQETQYF. CDR3 nucleotide sequence: TGTGCCAGCAGTTTAAGGGGGAATATACAAGAGACCCAGTACTTC.

The chain links TRBV18 to TRBJ2-7, with 11 positions matching TRBD1. This CDR3 region has 16 residues. V shed 3 bases and J 4 bases; nucleotides not matched to a gene: 8. Germline V gives CDR1 KGHSH, CDR2 LQKENI. Here the CDR3 reads CASSPLGQGAGYEQYF. The CDR3 nucleotides are TGTGCCAGCTCACCTCTAGGACAGGGGGCCGGTTACGAGCAGTACTTC.

The genes are TRBV18 and TRBJ2-1; D is unclear. The ends were cut back, 5 bases at V and 7 bases at J, with 9 bases in the middle. Germline CDR1 reads KGHSH; CDR2 reads LQKENI. This CDR3 has 12 residues. CDR3 DNA sequence: TGTGCCAGCTCATCTCTAGAGAATGAGCAGTTCTTC. As protein: CASSSLENEQFF.

This chain connects TRBV18 to TRBJ1-1, with 8 nucleotides matching TRBD1. Germline lookup yields CDR1 KGHSH and CDR2 LQKENI. Unmatched junction bases numbered 6, after V lost 3 bases and J lost 3 bases. The CDR3 consists of 15 residues. CDR3: CASSPRQGLDTEAFF. Written as DNA, the CDR3 is TGTGCCAGCTCACCGAGACAGGGGTTGGACACTGAAGCTTTCTTT.

The chain combines TRBV9 with TRBJ1-1; no reliable D call. Germline V gene sequence: CDR1 SGDLS, CDR2 YYNGEE. The ends were cut back, 0 bases at V and 1 base at J, with 7 bases in the middle. This CDR3 has 14 amino acids. The CDR3 nucleotides read TGTGCCAGCAGCGTAGAGGAGGCGAACACTGAAGCTTTCTTT. Protein: CASSVEEANTEAFF.

The chain uses TRBV7-2 and TRBJ1-2; 7 bases line up with TRBD1. With V trimmed by 2 bases and J by 3 bases, 9 bases remained unmatched. Germline values: CDR1 SGHTA, CDR2 FQGNSA. The CDR3 contains 16 residues. In DNA form, the CDR3 reads TGTGCCAGCAGCTTATGGTCAGGGGGTGCTGACTATGGCTACACCTTC. Its translation is CASSLWSGGADYGYTF.

This clone was detected a few times. The V gene is TRBV6-5, the J gene TRBJ1-1, with D tentatively TRBD1 (5 bases). V shed 0 bases and J shed 2 bases, with 7 bases lying between them. There are 14 residues in the CDR3. The germline gives CDR1 MNHEY, CDR2 SVGAGI. The CDR3 loop is CASSYSTVNTEAFF. Here the CDR3 DNA reads TGTGCCAGCAGTTACTCGACAGTCAACACTGAAGCTTTCTTT.

This clone was found a few times. The chain employs TRBV5-8 and TRBJ1-2; the match to TRBD1 covers 7 bases. CDR1 and CDR2 (germline): SGHTS, YDEGEE. The CDR3 spans 15 residues. J gave up 7 bases and V 0 bases, and 9 bases lay outside the gene matches. The CDR3 region is CASSLDIGGAGGYTF. The CDR3, as DNA: TGTGCCAGCAGCTTGGATATAGGGGGCGCGGGTGGCTACACCTTC.

This CDR3 reads CASSAGTGGNQPQHF. The CDR3 nucleotides read TGTGCCAGCAGCGCCGGGACAGGGGGAAATCAGCCCCAGCATTTT. The V call is TRBV7-8, the J call TRBJ1-5, with 11 bases matching TRBD1. The V and J ends lost 5 bases and 4 bases, in that order; junction bases with no gene match: 4. The CDR3 contains 15 residues. Per the germline V gene, CDR1 is SGHVS and CDR2 is FQNEAQ.

The chain carries TRBV7-3 and TRBJ1-6; D is unclear. The CDR3 has 13 residues. Trimming took 2 bases from V and 6 from J, leaving 5 bases between them. Germline CDR1 reads SGHTA; CDR2 reads FQGTGA. The CDR3 region is CASSLGGNSPLHF. The CDR3, as DNA: TGTGCCAGCAGCTTAGGAGGTAATTCACCCCTCCACTTT.

This chain joins TRBV6-5 and TRBJ2-1; 10 bases match TRBD2. The CDR3 extends over 16 amino acids. From germline, CDR1 is MNHEY and CDR2 SVGAGI. The J segment lost 7 bases and the V segment lost 7 bases, leaving 13 bases of the junction unmatched. The CDR3 DNA sequence: TGTGCCAGCACCTACTCGAGCGGGGGGGCTGAAAATGAGCAGTTCTTC. Amino acids: CASTYSSGGAENEQFF.

The chain couples TRBV19 to TRBJ1-1, with TRBD1 matching over 9 bases. The junction had 10 bases not matched to a gene; V was cut back by 7 bases and J by 4 bases. CDR3 size: 15 residues. CDR1 is LNHDA, CDR2 SQIVND, per germline (reference sequence). CDR3 nucleotides: TGTGCCAGTAAGACCGATGACAGGGGGTCCACTGAAGCTTTCTTT. It specifies CASKTDDRGSTEAFF.

The rearrangement joins TRBV5-4 to TRBJ1-2, with D unclear. CDR1 is SGHNT and CDR2 is YYREEE in the germline V gene (reference sequence). The CDR3 is 11 residues long. V was cut by 9 bases and J by 7 bases, with 13 bases left in between. CDR3 sequence: CAIPGGLGYTF. CDR3 DNA: TGTGCCATCCCCGGCGGCCTTGGCTACACCTTC.

The rearrangement joins TRBV24-1 to TRBJ2-7, with 9 bases that match TRBD1. CDR1 and CDR2 (germline): KGHDR, SFDVKD. The CDR3 is 14 amino acids. Trimming took 2 bases from V and 5 from J; bases not matched to a gene: 3. In DNA form, the CDR3 reads TGTGCCACCAGTGATTCGACAGGGGGAGACGAGCAGTACTTC. This gives the protein CATSDSTGGDEQYF.

V is TRBV2 and J is TRBJ1-2; 7 bases fit TRBD1. CDR1 SNHLY and CDR2 FYNNEI come from the germline V gene. V was pared by 8 bases and J by 4 bases, with 13 bases of the junction left unmatched. This CDR3 has 15 residues. The CDR3 sequence is CASLVGTELSYGYTF. The CDR3 DNA reads TGTGCCAGCCTTGTCGGGACAGAACTTAGCTATGGCTACACCTTC.

The CDR3 loop reads CASSYLGQGGNQPQHF. In nucleotides, the CDR3 is TGTGCCAGCAGTTACTTGGGACAGGGAGGCAATCAGCCCCAGCATTTT. The chain carries TRBV6-5 and TRBJ1-5; 9 bases are shared with TRBD1. The germline CDR1 and CDR2 sequences are MNHEY and SVGAGI. This CDR3 is 16 amino acids long. The V gene end was trimmed by 1 base and the J gene end by 2 bases; junction bases not matched to a gene: 3.

V gene TRBV19 combines with J gene TRBJ1-5; perhaps TRBD1 as D (6 bases). Between the trimmed V and J ends, which lost 3 bases and 3 bases, there was a span of 12 bases. CDR1 and CDR2 from the germline V gene are LNHDA and SQIVND (reference sequence). The CDR3 length is 15 residues. CDR3: CASSIMGGPNQPQHF. The CDR3 DNA sequence: TGTGCCAGTAGTATTATGGGGGGGCCCAATCAGCCCCAGCATTTT. Full variable domain (outside the CDR3, taken from reference TRBV19 and TRBJ1-5): DGGITQSPKYLFRKEGQNVTLSCEQNLNHDAMYWYRQDPGQGLRLIYYSQIVNDFQKGDIAEGYSVSREKKESFPLTVTSAQKNPTAFYLCASSIMGGPNQPQHFGDGTRLSIL.

The V gene is TRBV12-5, the J gene TRBJ1-5; tentative D call: TRBD1 (5 bases). The germline V gene encodes CDR1 LGHNT and CDR2 FRNRAP. The CDR3 loop spans 15 amino acids. V lost 5 bases to trimming and J lost 4 bases, with 15 bases between them. CDR3 in amino acids: CASGPRTGGNQPQHF. CDR3 nucleotide sequence: TGTGCTAGTGGTCCTCGGACCGGGGGAAATCAGCCCCAGCATTTT.

The rearrangement uses TRBV30 and TRBJ2-3; TRBD2 might be the D (6 bases). Trimming left V 8 bases short and J 4 bases short, with 19 bases between. Germline loops: CDR1 GTSNPN, CDR2 SVGIG (reference sequence). This CDR3 region has 14 residues. CDR3 in DNA: TGTGCCAAAGGACTACCTAACGACCCAGATACGCAGTATTTT. As protein: CAKGLPNDPDTQYF. The full variable domain, rest sourced from reference TRBV30 and TRBJ2-3, is SQTIHQWPATLVQPVGSPLSLECTVEGTSNPNLYWYRQAAGRGLQLLFYSVGIGQISSEVPQNLSASRPQDRQFILSSKKLLLSDSGFYLCAKGLPNDPDTQYFGPGTRLTVL.